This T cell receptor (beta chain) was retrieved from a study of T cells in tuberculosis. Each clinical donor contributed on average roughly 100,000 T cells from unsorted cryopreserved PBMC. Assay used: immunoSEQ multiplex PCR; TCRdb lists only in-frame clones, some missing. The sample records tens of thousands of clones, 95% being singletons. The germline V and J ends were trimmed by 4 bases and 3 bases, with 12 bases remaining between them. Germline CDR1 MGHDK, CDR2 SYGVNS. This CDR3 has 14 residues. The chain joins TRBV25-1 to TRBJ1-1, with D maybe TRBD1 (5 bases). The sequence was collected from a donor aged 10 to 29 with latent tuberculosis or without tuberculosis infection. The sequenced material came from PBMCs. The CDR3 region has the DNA TGTGCCAGCAGTGGTACAGGCGGTCACACTGAAGCTTTCTTT. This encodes CASSGTGGHTEAFF.